The source of this T cell receptor (beta chain) is a study of metastatic and nonmetastatic thyroid tumors. Study-wide results and caveats: Relative to benign nodules, malignant thyroid tumors were reportedly characterized by significantly elevated TCR beta diversity in blood and tumor.

The CDR3 sequence is 15 residues long. CDR1 and CDR2 from the germline V gene are SSHAT and FNYEAQ (reference sequence). TCRdb re-analyzed the PCR reads using MiXCR. The repertoire consists of roughly 40,000 clones, with less than 20% occurring once and the leading ten covering 22%. For this clone: Its antigen is not known. One end of the junction does not line up with germline, which may come from a read error.

Among the patients, none had received any treatment before thyroid surgery. This clonotype was obtained from a female donor with papillary thyroid cancer or a benign thyroid nodule (not recorded which). Some clones in this sample may be carry-over from other donors' samples. The chain joins TRBV7-7 to TRBJ2-1; D remains unclear. Source material: blood. The CDR3 nucleotides are TGTGCTAGCAGCTTAGGGCTAGTGCGGTTGGATGAGCAGTTCTTC. It is translated as CASSLGLVRLDEQFF. The full variable domain, rest sourced from reference TRBV7-7 and TRBJ2-1, is GAGVSQSPRYKVTKRGQDVTLRCDPISSHATLYWYQQALGQGPEFLTYFNYEAQPDKSGLPSDRFSAERPEGSISTLTIQRTEQRDSAMYRCASSLGLVRLDEQFFGPGTRLTVL.